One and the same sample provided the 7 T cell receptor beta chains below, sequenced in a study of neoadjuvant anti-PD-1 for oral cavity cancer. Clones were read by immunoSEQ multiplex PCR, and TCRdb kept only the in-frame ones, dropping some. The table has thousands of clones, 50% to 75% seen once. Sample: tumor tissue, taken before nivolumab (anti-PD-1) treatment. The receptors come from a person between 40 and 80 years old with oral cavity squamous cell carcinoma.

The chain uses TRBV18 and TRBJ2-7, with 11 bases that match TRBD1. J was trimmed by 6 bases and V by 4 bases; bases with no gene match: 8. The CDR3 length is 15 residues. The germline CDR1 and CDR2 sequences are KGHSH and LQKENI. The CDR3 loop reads CASSQPGQGVFEQYF. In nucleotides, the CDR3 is TGTGCCAGCTCACAGCCGGGACAGGGGGTTTTCGAGCAGTACTTC.

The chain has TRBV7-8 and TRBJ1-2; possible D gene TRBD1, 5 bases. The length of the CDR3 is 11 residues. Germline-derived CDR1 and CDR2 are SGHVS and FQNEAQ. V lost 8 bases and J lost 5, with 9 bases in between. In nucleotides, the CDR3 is TGTGCCAGCCTGGGGGGATATGGCTACACCTTC. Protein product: CASLGGYGYTF.

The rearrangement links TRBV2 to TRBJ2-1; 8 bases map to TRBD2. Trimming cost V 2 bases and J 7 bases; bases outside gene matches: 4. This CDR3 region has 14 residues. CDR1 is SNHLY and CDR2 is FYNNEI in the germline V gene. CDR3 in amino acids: CASSERIAGNEQFF. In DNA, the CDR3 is TGTGCCAGCAGTGAAAGGATAGCGGGAAATGAGCAGTTCTTC.

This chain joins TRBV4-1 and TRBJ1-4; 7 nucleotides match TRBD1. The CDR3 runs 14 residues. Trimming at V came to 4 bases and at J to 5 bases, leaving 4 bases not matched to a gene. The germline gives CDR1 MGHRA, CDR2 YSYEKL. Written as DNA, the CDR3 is TGCGCCAGCAGCCGAATACAGGGGAATGAAAAACTGTTTTTT. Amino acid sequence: CASSRIQGNEKLFF.

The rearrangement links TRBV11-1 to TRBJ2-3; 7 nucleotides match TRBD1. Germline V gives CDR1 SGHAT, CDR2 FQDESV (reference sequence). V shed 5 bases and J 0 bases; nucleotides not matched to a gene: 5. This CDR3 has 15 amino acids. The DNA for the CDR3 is TGTGCCAGCAGCCCGACAGGGAAGAGCACAGATACGCAGTATTTT. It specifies CASSPTGKSTDTQYF.

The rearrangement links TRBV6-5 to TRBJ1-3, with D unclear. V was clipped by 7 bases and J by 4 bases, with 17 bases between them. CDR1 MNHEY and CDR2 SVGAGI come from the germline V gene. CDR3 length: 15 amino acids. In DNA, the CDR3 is TGTGCCAGCACGCCGGGCCGGTTTAGAGGAAACACCATATATTTT. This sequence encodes CASTPGRFRGNTIYF.

The CDR3 spells CASSSPAKGTDTQYF. DNA for the CDR3: TGTGCCAGCAGCAGCCCGGCCAAAGGGACAGATACGCAGTATTTT. The chain joins TRBV5-4 to TRBJ2-3, with D hard to call. The V end lost 4 bases, the J end lost 3 bases, and 15 bases lay between the germline ends. The CDR3 consists of 15 residues. CDR1 is SGHNT, CDR2 YYREEE, per germline (reference sequence).